This record concerns one T cell receptor (beta chain) sequence. Sequenced by immunoSEQ multiplex PCR; TCRdb stores in-frame clones only, minus some. The table records tens of thousands of clones, about 92% of them present only once. The data belong to a study of OX40 agonist ivuxolimab in advanced cancers. Study-wide background: Ivuxolimab was delivered to patients intravenously every 2 weeks at doses spanning 0.01 to 10 mg/kg.

From germline, CDR1 is SGHTA and CDR2 FQGNSA. This CDR3 region has 17 residues. V was cut by 0 bases and J by 5 bases, with 16 bases left in between. This chain connects TRBV7-2 to TRBJ1-4, with D maybe TRBD1 (6 bases). The sequence derives from an adult with an advanced solid tumor such as melanoma, head and neck, liver or kidney cancer. This sample comprised CD4+ or CD8+ T cells sorted from blood, obtained in a trial of the OX40 agonist ivuxolimab. CDR3 in amino acids: CASSLAPWTDYNEKLFF. DNA of the CDR3: TGTGCCAGCAGCTTAGCTCCTTGGACAGACTACAATGAAAAACTGTTTTTT.